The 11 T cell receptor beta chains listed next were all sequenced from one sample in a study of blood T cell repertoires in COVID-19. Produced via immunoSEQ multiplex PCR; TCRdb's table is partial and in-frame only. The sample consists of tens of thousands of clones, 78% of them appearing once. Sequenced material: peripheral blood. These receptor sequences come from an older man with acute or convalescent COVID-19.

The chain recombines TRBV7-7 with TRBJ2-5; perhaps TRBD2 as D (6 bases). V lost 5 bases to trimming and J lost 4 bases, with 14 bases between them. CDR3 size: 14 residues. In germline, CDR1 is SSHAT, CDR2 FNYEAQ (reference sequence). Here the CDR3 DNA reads TGTGCCAGCAGCCAGAGCGGGCTAGGAGAGACCCAGTACTTC. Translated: CASSQSGLGETQYF.

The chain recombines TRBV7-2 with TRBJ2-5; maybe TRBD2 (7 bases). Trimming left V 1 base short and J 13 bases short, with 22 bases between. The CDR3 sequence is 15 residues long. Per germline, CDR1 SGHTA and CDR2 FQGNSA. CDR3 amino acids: CASSLEGPGRGHRYF. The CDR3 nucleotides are TGTGCCAGCAGCTTAGAAGGGCCTGGGCGGGGGCATAGGTACTTC.

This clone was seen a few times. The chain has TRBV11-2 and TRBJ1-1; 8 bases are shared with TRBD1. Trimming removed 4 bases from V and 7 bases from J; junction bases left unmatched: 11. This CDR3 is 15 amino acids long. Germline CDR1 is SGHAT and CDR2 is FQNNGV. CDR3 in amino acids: CASSSRQGPIFEAFF. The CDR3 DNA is TGTGCCAGCAGCTCCAGACAGGGGCCTATCTTTGAAGCTTTCTTT.

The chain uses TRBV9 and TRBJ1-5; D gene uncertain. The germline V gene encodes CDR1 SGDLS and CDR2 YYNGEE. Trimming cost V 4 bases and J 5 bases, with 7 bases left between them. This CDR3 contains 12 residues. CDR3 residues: CASSPLDQPQHF. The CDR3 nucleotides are TGTGCCAGCAGCCCCCTTGATCAGCCCCAGCATTTT.

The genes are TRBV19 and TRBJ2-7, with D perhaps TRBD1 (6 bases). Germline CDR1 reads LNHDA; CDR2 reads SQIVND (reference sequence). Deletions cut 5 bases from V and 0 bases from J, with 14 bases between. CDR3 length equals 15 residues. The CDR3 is CASSPDSESSYEQYF. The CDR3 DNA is TGTGCCAGTAGTCCGGACAGCGAAAGCTCCTACGAGCAGTACTTC.

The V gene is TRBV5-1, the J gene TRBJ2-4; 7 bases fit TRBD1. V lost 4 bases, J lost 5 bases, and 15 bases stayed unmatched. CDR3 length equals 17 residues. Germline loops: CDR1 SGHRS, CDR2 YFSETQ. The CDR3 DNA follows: TGCGCCAGCAGCCCCCGTCTGACCGGGACAGAGGAAAACATTCAGTACTTC. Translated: CASSPRLTGTEENIQYF.

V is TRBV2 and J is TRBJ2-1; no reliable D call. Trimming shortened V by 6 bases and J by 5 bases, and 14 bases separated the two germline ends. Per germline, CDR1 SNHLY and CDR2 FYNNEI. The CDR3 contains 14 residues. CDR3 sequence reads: CASRTSYADNEQFF. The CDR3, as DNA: TGTGCCAGCAGAACCTCCTATGCGGACAATGAGCAGTTCTTC.

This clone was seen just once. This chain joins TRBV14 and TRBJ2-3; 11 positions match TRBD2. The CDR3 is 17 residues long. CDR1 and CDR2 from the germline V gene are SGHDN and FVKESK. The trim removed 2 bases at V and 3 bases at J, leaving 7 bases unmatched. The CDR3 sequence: CASSQLLAGGSTDTQYF. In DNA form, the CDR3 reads TGTGCCAGCAGCCAATTGCTAGCGGGGGGAAGTACAGATACGCAGTATTTT.

CDR3: CASSLAGTGSVEQFF. The CDR3 DNA reads TGTGCCAGCTCCCTTGCCGGGACAGGGTCGGTTGAGCAGTTCTTC. V usage is TRBV11-3 and J usage is TRBJ2-1; 9 bases are a match to TRBD1. The germline gives CDR1 SGHNT, CDR2 YENEEA. The CDR3 spans 15 residues. V lost 8 bases to trimming and J lost 9 bases; unmatched junction nucleotides: 14.

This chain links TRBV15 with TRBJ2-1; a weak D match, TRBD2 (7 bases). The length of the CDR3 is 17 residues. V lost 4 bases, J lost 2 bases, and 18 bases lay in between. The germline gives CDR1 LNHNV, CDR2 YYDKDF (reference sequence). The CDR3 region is CATSTLPRGGAYNEQFF. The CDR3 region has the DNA TGTGCCACCAGCACCCTCCCCCGCGGGGGCGCCTACAATGAGCAGTTCTTC.

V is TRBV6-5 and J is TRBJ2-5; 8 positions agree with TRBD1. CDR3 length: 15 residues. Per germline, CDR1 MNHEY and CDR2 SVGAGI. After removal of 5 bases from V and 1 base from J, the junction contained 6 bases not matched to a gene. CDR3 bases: TGTGCCAGCAGTCGACAGGGGATAGTCCAAGAGACCCAGTACTTC. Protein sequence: CASSRQGIVQETQYF.